This T cell receptor (beta chain) was identified during a study of cytomegalovirus exposure and HLA in healthy donors. Study outcomes and limitations: Productive rates of about 90% or about 30% were seen for most TCR beta V segments in an earlier analysis. Researchers reported in a later analysis that a missense DCLRE1C variant was tied to TCR beta V- and J-gene trimming. A later analysis revealed that TCR association rates differed between HLA loci, peaking at DRB1 and bottoming out at HLA-C. Rarity held for most TCR sequences, but there were some public TCRs that occurred in many donors.

The CDR3 is made up of 15 amino acids. Deletions cut 2 bases from V and 3 bases from J, with 14 bases between. Germline V CDR1 and CDR2: MNHEY, SVGAGI. This PCR relied on a set of 60 Vbeta primers and 13 Jbeta primers. The repertoire was sequenced with immunoSEQ multiplex PCR; TCRdb's copy has only in-frame clones and lacks some. The table lists 150,000 to 250,000 clones, approximately 85% of them singletons. On this clone itself: The antigen is undetermined.

The TCR sequence derives from a girl aged 10-17 years in good health and CMV-seropositive. Sequenced sample: PBMCs. V and J are TRBV6-5 and TRBJ2-7; D is possibly TRBD1 (5 bases). CDR3 protein: CASSYRAGKGYEQYF. Written as DNA, the CDR3 is TGTGCCAGCAGTTACCGCGCAGGGAAGGGCTACGAGCAGTACTTC.